Listed below are T cell receptor beta chains from one sample, sequenced in a study of graft-versus-host responses after intestinal transplantation. These receptors have no identified antigens. Clones were sequenced by immunoSEQ multiplex PCR, and TCRdb holds only the in-frame ones, with some missing. The data show some 110,000 clones, with 87% seen just once and around 0.96% held by the top ten. The sample here was unstimulated CD4+ T cells sorted from spleen or lymph node cells, taken before intestinal transplant. These receptors were obtained from a human donor who received an intestinal transplant. The conserved cysteine and the conserved F or W are not part of the CDR3 here.

V: TRBV6-5; CDR3: ASSLSFTDTQY
V: TRBV5-4; CDR3: ASEARDKLIFGANVLT
V: TRBV6-1; CDR3: ASSDRTGPTREKLF
V: TRBV7-3; CDR3: ASSWTGPGANVLT
V: TRBV2; CDR3: ASSGVASEAGELF
V: TRBV6-6; CDR3: ASSAPGVTYEQY
V: TRBV9; CDR3: ASSVAQGAGTDTQY
V: TRBV28; CDR3: ASSLQVTEAF
V: TRBV6-6; CDR3: ASSYSRERDQPQH
V: TRBV5-4; CDR3: ASSSHRDRDQETQY
V: TRBV7-3; CDR3: ASSSPSGHSNTGELF
V: TRBV11-3; CDR3: ASSLSGQTREAQY
V: TRBV5-1; CDR3: ASSALLGGRTGELF
V: TRBV6-1; CDR3: ASSEGLGGGTDTQY
V: TRBV29-1; CDR3: SVGGGSDSEQF
V: TRBV19; CDR3: ASKDGDEYSGANVLT
V: TRBV25-1; CDR3: ASSIGLSGNTIY
V: TRBV5-1; CDR3: ASSFRTSTDTQY
V: TRBV7-2; CDR3: ASSLRGEETQY
V: TRBV2; CDR3: ARARDWTGIDQY
V: TRBV4-2; CDR3: ASSPGEGASGDTQY
V: TRBV11-3; CDR3: ASSLDSQGLDEQF
V: TRBV19; CDR3: ASREQGRWGNQPQH
V: TRBV5-4; CDR3: ASSLGQQKETQY
V: TRBV5-1; CDR3: ASTLAAGIPRGYT
V: TRBV5-1; CDR3: ASSLDRASYEQY
V: TRBV5-4; CDR3: ASSNRDRGSPLH
V: TRBV6-5; CDR3: ASHTGREETQY
V: TRBV5-4; CDR3: ASSLEVEGEQF
V: TRBV7-3; CDR3: ASSLDPRDRGHIQY
V: TRBV6-4; CDR3: ASRQGANEKLF
V: TRBV7-3; CDR3: ASSLIGGAWNEQF
V: TRBV5-4; CDR3: ASSLRNTGELF
V: TRBV5-1; CDR3: ASSSTGGTSFNYGYT
V: TRBV2; CDR3: ASSFRVNYGYT
V: TRBV29-1; CDR3: SVGASGEKLF
V: TRBV7-6; CDR3: ASSSMTRGELNEQF
V: TRBV10-3; CDR3: AISESGAGYGYT
V: TRBV6-1; CDR3: ASSFRLDEQF
V: TRBV6-1; CDR3: ASSGDSSPEY
V: TRBV6-5; CDR3: ASTPTGTPGYGYT
V: TRBV2; CDR3: ASSEIGSNQPQH
V: TRBV2; CDR3: ASRYGWGVDEQF
V: TRBV9; CDR3: ASSVGGGTGPYEQY
V: TRBV7-3; CDR3: ASSITGQGTDTQY
V: TRBV23-1; CDR3: ASSQRGQGEGYNSPLH
V: TRBV4-1; CDR3: ASSQGRPMKRAGNTIY
V: TRBV30; CDR3: AWSLQRGTDTQY
V: TRBV21-1; CDR3: ASSKDGTAGSGNTIY
V: TRBV5-6; CDR3: ASSLMTGGLGSPLH